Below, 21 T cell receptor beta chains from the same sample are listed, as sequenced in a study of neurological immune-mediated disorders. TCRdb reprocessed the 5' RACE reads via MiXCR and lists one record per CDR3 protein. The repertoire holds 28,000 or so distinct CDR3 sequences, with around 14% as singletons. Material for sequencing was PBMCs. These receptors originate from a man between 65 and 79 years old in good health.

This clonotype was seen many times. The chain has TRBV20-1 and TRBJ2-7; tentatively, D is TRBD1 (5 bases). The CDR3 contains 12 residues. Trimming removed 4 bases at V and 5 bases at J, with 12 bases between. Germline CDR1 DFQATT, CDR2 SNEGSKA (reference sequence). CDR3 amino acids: CSAIQQGDEQYF. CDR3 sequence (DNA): TGCAGTGCTATCCAACAAGGGGACGAGCAGTACTTC.

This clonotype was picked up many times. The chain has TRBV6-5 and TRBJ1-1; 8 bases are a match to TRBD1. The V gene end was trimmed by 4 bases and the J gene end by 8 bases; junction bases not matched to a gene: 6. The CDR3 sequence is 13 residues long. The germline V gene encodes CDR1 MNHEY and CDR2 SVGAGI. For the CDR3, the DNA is TGTGCCAGCAGTTTACGGGACAGGTTGGAAGCTTTCTTT. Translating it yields CASSLRDRLEAFF.

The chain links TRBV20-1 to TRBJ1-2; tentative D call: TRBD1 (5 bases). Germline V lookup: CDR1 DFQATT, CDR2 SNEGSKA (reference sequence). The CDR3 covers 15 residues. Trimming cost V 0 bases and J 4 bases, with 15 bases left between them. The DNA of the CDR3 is TGCAGTGCTAGAGATCTGACAGCCTCTGGCTATGGCTACACCTTC. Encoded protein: CSARDLTASGYGYTF.

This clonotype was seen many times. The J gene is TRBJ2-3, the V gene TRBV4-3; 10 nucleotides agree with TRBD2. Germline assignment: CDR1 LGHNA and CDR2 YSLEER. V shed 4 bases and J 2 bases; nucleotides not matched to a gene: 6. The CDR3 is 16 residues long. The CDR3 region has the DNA TGCGCCAGCAGCCCCGTTAGCGGGGGGCCCACAGATACGCAGTATTTT. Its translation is CASSPVSGGPTDTQYF.

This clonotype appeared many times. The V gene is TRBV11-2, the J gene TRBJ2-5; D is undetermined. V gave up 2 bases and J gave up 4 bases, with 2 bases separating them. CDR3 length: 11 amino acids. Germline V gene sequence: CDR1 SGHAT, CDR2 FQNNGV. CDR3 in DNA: TGTGCCAGCAGCTTACTAGAGACCCAGTACTTC. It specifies CASSLLETQYF.

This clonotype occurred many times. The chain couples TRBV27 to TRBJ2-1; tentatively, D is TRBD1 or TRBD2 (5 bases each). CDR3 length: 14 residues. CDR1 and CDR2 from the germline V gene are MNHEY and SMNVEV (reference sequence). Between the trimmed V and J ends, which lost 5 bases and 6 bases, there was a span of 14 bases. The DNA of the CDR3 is TGTGCCAGCAGTAACCGGGACGCCGGCAATGAGCAGTTCTTC. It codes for CASSNRDAGNEQFF.

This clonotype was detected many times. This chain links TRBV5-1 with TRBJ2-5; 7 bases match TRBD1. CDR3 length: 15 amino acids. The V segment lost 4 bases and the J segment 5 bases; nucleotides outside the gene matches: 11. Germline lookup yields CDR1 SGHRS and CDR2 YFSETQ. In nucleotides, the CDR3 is TGCGCCAGCAGCGGCCGGGATCAGGGGGAGGAGACCCAGTACTTC. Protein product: CASSGRDQGEETQYF. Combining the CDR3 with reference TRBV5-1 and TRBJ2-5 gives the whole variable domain KAGVTQTPRYLIKTRGQQVTLSCSPISGHRSVSWYQQTPGQGLQFLFEYFSETQRNKGNFPGRFSGRQFSNSRSEMNVSTLELGDSALYLCASSGRDQGEETQYFGPGTRLLVL.

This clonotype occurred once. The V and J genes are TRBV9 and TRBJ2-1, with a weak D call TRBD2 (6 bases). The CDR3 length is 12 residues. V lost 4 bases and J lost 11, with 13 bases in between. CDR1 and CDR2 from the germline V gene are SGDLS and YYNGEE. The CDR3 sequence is CASSPAGPKQFF. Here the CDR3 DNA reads TGTGCCAGCAGCCCGGCGGGGCCTAAGCAGTTCTTC.

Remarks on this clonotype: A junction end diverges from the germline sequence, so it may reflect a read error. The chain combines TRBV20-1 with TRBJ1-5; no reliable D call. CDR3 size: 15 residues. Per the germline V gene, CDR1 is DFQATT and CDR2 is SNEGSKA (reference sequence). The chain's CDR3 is CSARPPGSRNQTQHF. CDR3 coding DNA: TGCAGTGCTAGACCCCCAGGAAGCCGAAATCAGACCCAGCATTTT.

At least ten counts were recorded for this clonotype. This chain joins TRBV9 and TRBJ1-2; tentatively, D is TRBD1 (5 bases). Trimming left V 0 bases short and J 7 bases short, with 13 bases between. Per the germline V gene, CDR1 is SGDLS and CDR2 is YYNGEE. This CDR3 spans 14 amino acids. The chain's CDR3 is CASSVGGGSGGYTF. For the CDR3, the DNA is TGTGCCAGCAGCGTAGGGGGGGGGAGCGGTGGCTACACCTTC.

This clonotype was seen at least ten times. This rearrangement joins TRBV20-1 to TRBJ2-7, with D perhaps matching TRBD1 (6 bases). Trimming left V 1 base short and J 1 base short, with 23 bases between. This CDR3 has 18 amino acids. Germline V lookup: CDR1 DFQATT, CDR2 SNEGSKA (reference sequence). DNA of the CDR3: TGCAGTGCTAGAGGCAGGCTGGGGGTGGGGACACTTTCCTACGAGCAGTACTTC. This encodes CSARGRLGVGTLSYEQYF.

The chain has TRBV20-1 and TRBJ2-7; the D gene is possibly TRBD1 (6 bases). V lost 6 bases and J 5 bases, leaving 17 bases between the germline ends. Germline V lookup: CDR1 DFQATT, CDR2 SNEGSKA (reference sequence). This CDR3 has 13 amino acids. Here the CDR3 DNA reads TGCAGTGCCAGACCGACAGGTTCCAACGAGCAGTACTTC. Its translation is CSARPTGSNEQYF.

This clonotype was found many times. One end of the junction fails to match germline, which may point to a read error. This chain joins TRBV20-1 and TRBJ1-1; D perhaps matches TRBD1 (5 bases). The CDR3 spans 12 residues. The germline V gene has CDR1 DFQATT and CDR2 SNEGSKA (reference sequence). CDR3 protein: CSAGEGNAEAFF. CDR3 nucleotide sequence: TGCAGTGCTGGGGAGGGGAACGCTGAAGCTTTCTTT.

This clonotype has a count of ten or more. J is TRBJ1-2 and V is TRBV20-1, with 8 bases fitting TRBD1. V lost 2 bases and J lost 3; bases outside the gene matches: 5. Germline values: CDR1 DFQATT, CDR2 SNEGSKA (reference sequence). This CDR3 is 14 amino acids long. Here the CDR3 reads CSARLDRGDYGYTF. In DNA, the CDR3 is TGCAGTGCTAGATTAGACAGGGGAGACTATGGCTACACCTTC.

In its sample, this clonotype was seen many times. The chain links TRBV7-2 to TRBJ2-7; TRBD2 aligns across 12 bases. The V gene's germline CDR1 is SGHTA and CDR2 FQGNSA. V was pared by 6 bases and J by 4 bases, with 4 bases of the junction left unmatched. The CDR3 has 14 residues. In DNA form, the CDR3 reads TGTGCCAGCAGTACGACTAGCGGGGGTTACGAGCAGTACTTC. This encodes CASSTTSGGYEQYF.

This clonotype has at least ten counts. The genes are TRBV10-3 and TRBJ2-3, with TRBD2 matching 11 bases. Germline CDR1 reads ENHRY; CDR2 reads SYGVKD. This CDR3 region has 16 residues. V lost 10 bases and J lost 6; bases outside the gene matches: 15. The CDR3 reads CATESSGRALADTQYF. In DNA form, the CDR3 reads TGTGCCACGGAGAGTAGCGGGAGGGCCCTTGCCGATACGCAGTATTTT.

CDR3 residues: CAWRDVYTIYF. CDR3 bases: TGTGCCTGGAGAGATGTGTACACCATATATTTT. The chain is built from TRBV30 and TRBJ1-3; D unresolved. Germline CDR1 is GTSNPN and CDR2 is SVGIG (reference sequence). V shed 3 bases and J shed 8 bases, with 8 bases lying between them. The CDR3 consists of 11 residues.

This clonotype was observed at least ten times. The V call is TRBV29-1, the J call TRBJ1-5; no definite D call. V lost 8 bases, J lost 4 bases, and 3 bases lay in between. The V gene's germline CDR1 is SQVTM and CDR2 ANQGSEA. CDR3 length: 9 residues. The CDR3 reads CSPNQPQHF. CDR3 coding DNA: TGCAGCCCGAATCAGCCCCAGCATTTT. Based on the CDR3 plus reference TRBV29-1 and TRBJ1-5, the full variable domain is SAVISQKPSRDICQRGTSLTIQCQVDSQVTMMFWYRQQPGQSLTLIATANQGSEATYESGFVIDKFPISRPNLTFSTLTVSNMSPEDSSIYLCSPNQPQHFGDGTRLSIL.

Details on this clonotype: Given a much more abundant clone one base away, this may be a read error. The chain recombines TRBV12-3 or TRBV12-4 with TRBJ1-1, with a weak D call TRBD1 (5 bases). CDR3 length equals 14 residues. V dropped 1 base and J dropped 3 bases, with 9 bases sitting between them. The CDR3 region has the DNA TGTGCCAGCAGTTTAGGGGGGGGTGACACTGAAGCTTTCTTT. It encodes CASSLGGGDTEAFF.

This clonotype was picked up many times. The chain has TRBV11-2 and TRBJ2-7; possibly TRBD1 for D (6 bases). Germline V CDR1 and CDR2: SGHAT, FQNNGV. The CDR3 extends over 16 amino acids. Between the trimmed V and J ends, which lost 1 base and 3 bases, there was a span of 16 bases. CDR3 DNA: TGTGCCAGCAGCTTAGGGCGGACAGTTTTGAACTACGAGCAGTACTTC. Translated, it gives CASSLGRTVLNYEQYF.

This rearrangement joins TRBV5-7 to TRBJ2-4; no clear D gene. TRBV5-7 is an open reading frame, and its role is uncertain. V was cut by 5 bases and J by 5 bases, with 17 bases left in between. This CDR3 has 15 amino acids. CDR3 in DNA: TGTGCCAGCAGGACAATCGACAATCACGAAAACATTCAGTACTTC. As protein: CASRTIDNHENIQYF.